A single T cell receptor beta chain is shown here with its context. The sample comes from a study of blood T cell repertoires in COVID-19. Study information: COVID-19 samples collected from the United States, Italy and Spain covered acute and convalescent phases. The cDNA or gDNA used as material had been derived from T cells, B-cell-depleted T cells, or PBMCs.

Authors' methods: Counts of nucleated cells, estimated from reference gene primer amplification, were obtained. Method: immunoSEQ multiplex PCR; TCRdb's copy keeps in-frame clones and lacks some. For V, J and clone size, that table is used; D and trimming come from the DNA. The sample includes hundreds of thousands of clones, around 82% of them seen just once. The sequencing sample was made of peripheral blood. The receptor was derived from a woman aged 80 or over with active or convalescent COVID-19.

Written as DNA, the CDR3 is TGTGCCAGCAGCCAAGAGGGGGGGAAACACTACGAGCAGTACTTC. Translated: CASSQEGGKHYEQYF. The chain combines TRBV3-1 (or the pseudogene TRBV3-2) with TRBJ2-7, with 7 bases that match TRBD2. Germline V gene sequence: CDR1 LGHDT, CDR2 YNNKEL (reference sequence). J was trimmed by 3 bases and V by 0 bases; bases with no gene match: 5. The CDR3 extends over 15 amino acids.